The next 30 T cell receptor beta chains were all read from a single sample in a study of cytomegalovirus exposure and HLA in healthy donors. PCR was performed using 60 Vbeta and 13 Jbeta primers. The method was immunoSEQ multiplex PCR; TCRdb's version includes in-frame clones alone and lacks a portion of them. The sample has about 210,000 clones, roughly three quarters seen once. Sequencing used PBMCs. Receptor source: a male donor in good health and CMV-seropositive.

The V gene is TRBV7-2, the J gene TRBJ2-5; D possibly corresponds to TRBD1 (5 bases). The germline V gene encodes CDR1 SGHTA and CDR2 FQGNSA. This CDR3 comprises 14 residues. Between the trimmed V and J ends, which lost 1 base and 5 bases, there was a span of 11 bases. This CDR3 reads CASSLGTFVETQYF. As DNA, the CDR3 is TGTGCCAGCAGCTTAGGGACATTCGTGGAGACCCAGTACTTC. Full variable domain (rest looked up from reference TRBV7-2 and TRBJ2-5): GAGVSQSPSNKVTEKGKDVELRCDPISGHTALYWYRQSLGQGLEFLIYFQGNSAPDKSGLPSDRFSAERTGGSVSTLTIQRTQQEDSAVYLCASSLGTFVETQYFGPGTRLLVL.

This chain links TRBV7-2 with TRBJ1-4; D not certain. The CDR3 runs to 17 residues. Germline CDR1 is SGHTA and CDR2 is FQGNSA. Trimming removed 4 bases from V and 0 bases from J, with 15 bases in between. In nucleotides, the CDR3 is TGTGCCAGCAGCTCGACAATCAGAAGTGCAACTAATGAAAAACTGTTTTTT. Encoded protein: CASSSTIRSATNEKLFF. Looking up the rest from reference TRBV7-2 and TRBJ1-4 gives the full variable domain: GAGVSQSPSNKVTEKGKDVELRCDPISGHTALYWYRQSLGQGLEFLIYFQGNSAPDKSGLPSDRFSAERTGGSVSTLTIQRTQQEDSAVYLCASSSTIRSATNEKLFFGSGTQLSVL.

The gene calls are TRBV28 and TRBJ2-3; TRBD2 agrees at 7 bases. Germline V gene sequence: CDR1 MDHEN, CDR2 SYDVKM. CDR3 length equals 15 residues. V lost 2 bases and J lost 6; bases outside the gene matches: 8. The CDR3 DNA sequence: TGTGCCAGCAGTTTAAATGGACTAGGTGGGGATACGCAGTATTTT. Protein: CASSLNGLGGDTQYF. The whole variable domain, remainder taken from reference TRBV28 and TRBJ2-3, is DVKVTQSSRYLVKRTGEKVFLECVQDMDHENMFWYRQDPGLGLRLIYFSYDVKMKEKGDIPEGYSVSREKKERFSLILESASTNQTSMYLCASSLNGLGGDTQYFGPGTRLTVL.

The chain uses TRBV7-2 and TRBJ2-5; TRBD2 aligns across 10 bases. The DNA end favors TRBJ2-7, so the J call may be wrong. The CDR3 extends over 16 amino acids. Germline assignment: CDR1 SGHTA and CDR2 FQGNSA. CDR3 sequence: CASSPHLAGGSYEQYF. CDR3 sequence (DNA): TGTGCCAGCAGCCCACATTTAGCGGGAGGTTCCTACGAGCAGTACTTC.

V gene TRBV10-3 combines with J gene TRBJ2-1, with 8 bases that match TRBD1. Trimming removed 6 bases from V and 7 bases from J; junction bases left unmatched: 5. The germline V gene has CDR1 ENHRY and CDR2 SYGVKD. This CDR3 has 13 amino acids. This CDR3 reads CAIRGQETNEQFF. In DNA, the CDR3 is TGTGCCATCAGGGGACAGGAAACGAATGAGCAGTTCTTC.

The rearrangement joins TRBV7-2 to TRBJ1-1; D gene unclear. Germline-derived CDR1 and CDR2 are SGHTA and FQGNSA. Trimming cost V 1 base and J 11 bases, with 11 bases left between them. The CDR3 length is 12 residues. The DNA of the CDR3 is TGTGCCAGCAGCTTAGTCCTCGGGAGGGCTTTCTTT. It is translated as CASSLVLGRAFF. The full variable domain, completed using reference TRBV7-2 and TRBJ1-1, is GAGVSQSPSNKVTEKGKDVELRCDPISGHTALYWYRQSLGQGLEFLIYFQGNSAPDKSGLPSDRFSAERTGGSVSTLTIQRTQQEDSAVYLCASSLVLGRAFFGQGTRLTVV.

This chain uses TRBV4-1 with TRBJ2-1, with 7 nucleotides matching TRBD1. The CDR3 has 12 residues. From germline, CDR1 is MGHRA and CDR2 YSYEKL. V lost 4 bases and J lost 7; bases outside the gene matches: 1. CDR3: CASSPQGNEQFF. In nucleotides, the CDR3 is TGCGCCAGCAGCCCACAGGGGAATGAGCAGTTCTTC.

This sequence joins TRBV7-6 and TRBJ1-5; tentative D call: TRBD1 (5 bases). Trimming stripped 0 bases from V and 0 bases from J, with 21 bases between. The V gene's germline CDR1 is SGHVS and CDR2 FNYEAQ. The CDR3 totals 20 residues. In nucleotides, the CDR3 is TGTGCCAGCAGCTTAGCGAGAGAGACAGCCCCCCGATTTAGCAATCAGCCCCAGCATTTT. This codes for CASSLARETAPRFSNQPQHF.

The V call is TRBV7-2, the J call TRBJ2-1; maybe TRBD2 (6 bases). CDR1 and CDR2 from the germline V gene are SGHTA and FQGNSA. V was cut by 5 bases and J by 4 bases, with 15 bases left in between. This CDR3 region has 15 residues. CDR3 protein: CASSPRAGSYNEQFF. CDR3 DNA: TGTGCCAGCAGCCCTCGGGCGGGATCTTACAATGAGCAGTTCTTC.

This clone has more than one count but fewer than ten. The chain couples TRBV7-9 to TRBJ1-4; D is possibly TRBD1 (6 bases). Germline V CDR1 and CDR2: SEHNR, FQNEAQ (reference sequence). The V end was cut by 2 bases, the J end by 12 bases, with 19 bases between. The CDR3 is 15 residues long. The CDR3 region has the DNA TGTGCCAGCAGCTTATCTCCAGGGGACCCCTACGAACTGTTTTTT. Residues: CASSLSPGDPYELFF. The variable domain in full, with the rest retrieved from reference TRBV7-9 and TRBJ1-4, is DTGVSQNPRHKITKRGQNVTFRCDPISEHNRLYWYRQTLGQGPEFLTYFQNEAQLEKSRLLSDRFSAERPKGSFSTLEIQRTEQGDSAMYLCASSLSPGDPYELFFGSGTQLSVL.

This clone appeared a few times. The chain recombines TRBV11-1 with TRBJ2-2, with D hard to call. This CDR3 has 13 residues. Germline CDR1 is SGHAT and CDR2 is FQDESV (reference sequence). Trimming removed 1 base at V and 5 bases at J, with 5 bases between. The CDR3 DNA reads as TGTGCCAGCAGCTTAGATCTTACCGGGGAGCTGTTTTTT. Amino acids: CASSLDLTGELFF.

The chain links TRBV10-3 to TRBJ2-6; D uncertain. The V gene's germline CDR1 is ENHRY and CDR2 SYGVKD. With 3 bases removed from V and 2 bases from J, the gap between germline ends came to 11 bases. The CDR3 is 16 residues long. CDR3 in amino acids: CAISEREEAGANVLTF. The DNA of the CDR3 is TGTGCCATCAGTGAAAGAGAGGAAGCTGGGGCCAACGTCCTGACTTTC.

As DNA, the CDR3 is TGCGCCAGCAGCCAACTCGGCGGTCGAGAAAAACTGTTTTTT. Translated: CASSQLGGREKLFF. The chain employs TRBV4-3 and TRBJ1-4; D ambiguous. V gave up 2 bases and J gave up 8 bases, with 12 bases separating them. The CDR3 spans 14 residues. Germline loops: CDR1 LGHNA, CDR2 YSLEER.

This CDR3 is CASSWDIGGSNQPQHF. CDR3 DNA: TGTGCCAGCAGCTGGGACATCGGGGGGAGCAATCAGCCCCAGCATTTT. This sequence joins TRBV11-2 and TRBJ1-5; possible D gene TRBD1, 6 bases. This CDR3 contains 16 residues. V shed 4 bases and J shed 1 base, with 14 bases lying between them. CDR1 is SGHAT, CDR2 FQNNGV, per germline.

The chain joins TRBV11-3 to TRBJ1-2; no clear D. The germline V gene has CDR1 SGHNT and CDR2 YENEEA. The CDR3 length is 11 residues. Trimming pared 2 bases from V and 6 bases from J, leaving 4 bases between. The CDR3 loop is CASSLTDGYTF. CDR3 nucleotides: TGTGCCAGCAGCTTAACGGATGGCTACACCTTC.

With regard to this clone: Other DNA sequences in this specimen translate into the identical CDR3. The V call is TRBV19, the J call TRBJ1-5, with D possibly matching TRBD1 (6 bases). Germline V gene sequence: CDR1 LNHDA, CDR2 SQIVND (reference sequence). The CDR3 covers 14 residues. V lost 5 bases and J lost 1, with 9 bases in between. The chain's CDR3 is CASSRTDSNQPQHF. The CDR3 DNA follows: TGTGCCAGTAGTCGGACAGACAGCAATCAGCCCCAGCATTTT.

The chain uses TRBV4-3 and TRBJ2-1; possible D gene TRBD1, 5 bases. The CDR3 spans 15 residues. With 4 bases removed from V and 0 bases from J, the gap between germline ends came to 10 bases. CDR1 is LGHNA and CDR2 is YSLEER in the germline V gene. CDR3 DNA sequence: TGCGCCAGCAGCCCCACAGGAAGCTCCTACAATGAGCAGTTCTTC. Protein: CASSPTGSSYNEQFF.

The chain uses TRBV7-3 and TRBJ2-3; D gene unclear. This CDR3 is built from 13 residues. The germline gives CDR1 SGHTA, CDR2 FQGTGA. Trimming stripped 3 bases from V and 0 bases from J, with 4 bases between. CDR3 DNA sequence: TGTGCCAGCAGCTTCCCAAGCACAGATACGCAGTATTTT. As protein: CASSFPSTDTQYF.

The gene calls are TRBV5-4 and TRBJ2-3; the D gene is possibly TRBD1 (5 bases). The CDR3 loop spans 16 amino acids. Deletions cut 0 bases from V and 4 bases from J, with 15 bases between. The V gene's germline CDR1 is SGHNT and CDR2 YYREEE (reference sequence). The CDR3 nucleotides read TGTGCCAGCAGCTTGGCTAAGGGGTTCGGCGCAGATACGCAGTATTTT. It specifies CASSLAKGFGADTQYF.

With respect to this clone: This specimen includes other DNA sequences encoding the same CDR3. The V and J genes are TRBV27 and TRBJ1-2; D perhaps matches TRBD1 (5 bases). V was shortened by 5 bases and J by 4 bases, with 11 bases between the two germline ends. Germline values: CDR1 MNHEY, CDR2 SMNVEV (reference sequence). CDR3 length: 13 amino acids. The CDR3 coding sequence is TGTGCCAGCAGTCCCACGGGGGTCTATGGCTACACCTTC. This sequence encodes CASSPTGVYGYTF.

The chain joins TRBV11-2 to TRBJ1-1, with 9 bases lining up with TRBD1. The CDR3 has 13 residues. The ends lost 11 bases at V and 1 base at J; junction bases unmatched: 5. In germline, CDR1 is SGHAT, CDR2 FQNNGV. CDR3 residues: CAVGGQGNTEAFF. In DNA, the CDR3 is TGTGCCGTAGGGGGACAGGGGAACACTGAAGCTTTCTTT.

This clone showed up just a few times. This chain uses TRBV19 with TRBJ1-5; D is unclear. Germline V gene sequence: CDR1 LNHDA, CDR2 SQIVND (reference sequence). Trimming cost V 5 bases and J 4 bases, with 9 bases left between them. The CDR3 sequence is 13 residues long. The CDR3 DNA follows: TGTGCCAGTAGTTCCTGGAGTAATCAGCCCCAGCATTTT. Translation gives CASSSWSNQPQHF.

This clone has just a few counts. This sequence joins TRBV27 and TRBJ2-7; 11 bases are shared with TRBD2. J lost 4 bases, V lost 6 bases, and 20 bases had no gene match. CDR1 is MNHEY, CDR2 SMNVEV, per germline (reference sequence). The CDR3 totals 19 residues. CDR3 region: CASSPIRGGDGTSGYEQYF. The CDR3 coding sequence is TGTGCCAGCAGCCCTATCCGAGGAGGGGACGGGACTAGCGGTTACGAGCAGTACTTC.

This clone has a single count. This rearrangement joins TRBV15 to TRBJ1-5, with D tentatively TRBD1 (6 bases). Trimming took off 3 bases at V and 4 bases at J, with 10 bases between the two ends. CDR1 and CDR2 (germline): LNHNV, YYDKDF (reference sequence). This CDR3 is built from 14 residues. The CDR3 loop reads CATSSDGQNQPQHF. The CDR3 DNA reads as TGTGCCACCAGCAGTGATGGACAGAATCAGCCCCAGCATTTT.

V gene TRBV7-3 combines with J gene TRBJ2-1, with 7 bases lining up with TRBD1. V dropped 5 bases and J dropped 0; count of bases not matched to a gene: 4. CDR1 is SGHTA and CDR2 is FQGTGA in the germline V gene. This CDR3 has 15 residues. CDR3 protein: CASSAQGDSYNEQFF. The CDR3 coding sequence is TGTGCCAGCAGCGCCCAGGGGGACTCCTACAATGAGCAGTTCTTC.

The chain links TRBV11-2 to TRBJ2-4; 7 bases are a match to TRBD2. The CDR3 is made up of 14 amino acids. Trimming removed 4 bases from V and 3 bases from J; junction bases left unmatched: 3. Germline-derived CDR1 and CDR2 are SGHAT and FQNNGV. CDR3 coding DNA: TGTGCCAGCAGCTCTCCGGGGGGCAAAAACATTCAGTACTTC. This codes for CASSSPGGKNIQYF.

Remarks on this clone: The sample contains more than one DNA sequence encoding this CDR3. The V and J genes are TRBV9 and TRBJ1-4; weak D call: TRBD1 (5 bases). The CDR3 spans 15 residues. Between the trimmed V and J ends, which lost 3 bases and 8 bases, there was a span of 17 bases. CDR1 SGDLS and CDR2 YYNGEE come from the germline V gene. This chain's CDR3 is CASSAMEGRVEKLFF. In nucleotides, the CDR3 is TGTGCCAGCAGCGCCATGGAGGGGCGGGTAGAAAAACTGTTTTTT.

The genes are TRBV23-1 and TRBJ2-7; 11 bases align to TRBD2. TRBV23-1 carries the ORF label, with uncertain function. With V trimmed by 2 bases and J by 5 bases, 11 bases remained unmatched. This CDR3 is built from 17 residues. CDR3 sequence reads: CASSQTTTSGSSHEQYF. CDR3 nucleotide sequence: TGCGCCAGCAGTCAAACGACTACTAGCGGGAGTTCCCACGAGCAGTACTTC.

The V and J genes are TRBV9 and TRBJ2-3; TRBD2 matches at 7 bases. The CDR3 is 14 amino acids. Germline loops: CDR1 SGDLS, CDR2 YYNGEE. Germline trimming cut 4 bases from V and 1 base from J; bases unmatched to any gene: 3. CDR3 bases: TGTGCCAGCAGCCCTACTAGCGGCACAGATACGCAGTATTTT. It codes for CASSPTSGTDTQYF.

V and J are TRBV19 and TRBJ1-1; a possible D gene is TRBD1 (6 bases). V lost 7 bases, J lost 4 bases, and 16 bases lay in between. The CDR3 loop spans 14 amino acids. Per germline, CDR1 LNHDA and CDR2 SQIVND (reference sequence). This CDR3 is CASTIAGASTEAFF. The CDR3 coding sequence is TGTGCCAGTACCATCGCAGGGGCGAGCACTGAAGCTTTCTTT.